These 5 T cell receptor beta chains were sequenced from one sample in a study of T cells in Graves' hyperthyroidism and ophthalmopathy. The source material, RNA transcripts, was used to amplify TCR beta CDR3 regions. The HTBI set primed first-round TCR CDR3 RT-PCR. TCRdb called the multiplex PCR reads again in MiXCR, with one record for every CDR3 protein. Here the sample spans some 350,000 distinct CDR3 sequences, around 25% being singletons. Input material: blood. The receptors stem from a man between 45 and 60 years old with Graves' hyperthyroidism.

This rearrangement joins TRBV19 to TRBJ2-2, with D perhaps given as TRBD1 or TRBD2 (5 bases each). The V and J ends lost 3 bases and 2 bases respectively, with 13 bases between them. Per germline, CDR1 LNHDA and CDR2 SQIVND (reference sequence). The CDR3 is 16 amino acids. The CDR3 loop is CASSIWGRSNTGELFF. CDR3 DNA: TGTGCCAGTAGTATTTGGGGACGATCAAACACCGGGGAGCTGTTTTTT.

This chain joins TRBV7-3 and TRBJ1-4; maybe TRBD1 (6 bases). CDR3 size: 18 residues. Trimming took 1 base from V and 5 from J, leaving 20 bases between them. The germline CDR1 and CDR2 sequences are SGHTA and FQGTGA. The DNA of the CDR3 is TGTGCCAGCAGCTTAAGTCCGGTCCAACAGGGTTCGAATGAAAAACTGTTTTTT. This gives the protein CASSLSPVQQGSNEKLFF.

The CDR3 spells CASSFSTGSYEQYF. The CDR3 region has the DNA TGCGCCAGCAGTTTTTCAACAGGGTCCTACGAGCAGTACTTC. The J gene is TRBJ2-7, the V gene TRBV5-1, with D possibly matching TRBD1 (6 bases). Germline V gives CDR1 SGHRS, CDR2 YFSETQ. This CDR3 is built from 14 residues. The V gene lost 5 bases and the J gene lost 1 base, with 13 bases spanning the gap.

J is TRBJ2-1 and V is TRBV6-2 or TRBV6-3, with a possible D match to TRBD1 (5 bases). CDR1 is MNHEY, CDR2 SVGEGT, per germline. Trimming removed 1 base from V and 6 bases from J, with 7 bases in between. The CDR3 sequence is 13 residues long. CDR3: CASSYWGGNEQFF. The DNA of the CDR3 is TGTGCCAGCAGTTACTGGGGCGGCAATGAGCAGTTCTTC.

The sample holds many counts of this clonotype. The chain recombines TRBV28 with TRBJ1-1; D remains unclear. V lost 4 bases, J lost 8 bases, and 23 bases lay in between. The CDR3 has 16 residues. The germline gives CDR1 MDHEN, CDR2 SYDVKM. In DNA form, the CDR3 reads TGTGCCAGCAGTTCGCAGCAAAATTGGGTAACACCAGAAGCTTTCTTT. This sequence encodes CASSSQQNWVTPEAFF.